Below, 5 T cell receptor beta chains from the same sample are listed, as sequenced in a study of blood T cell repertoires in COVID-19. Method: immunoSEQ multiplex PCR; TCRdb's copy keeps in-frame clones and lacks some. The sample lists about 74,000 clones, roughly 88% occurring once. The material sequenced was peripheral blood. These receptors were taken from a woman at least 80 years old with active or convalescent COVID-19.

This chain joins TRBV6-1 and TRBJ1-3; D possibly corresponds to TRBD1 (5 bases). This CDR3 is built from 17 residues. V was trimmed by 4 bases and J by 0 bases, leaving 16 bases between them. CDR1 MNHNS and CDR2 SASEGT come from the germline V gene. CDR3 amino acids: CASSATVRGSSGNTIYF. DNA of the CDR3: TGTGCCAGCAGTGCGACCGTGCGGGGGTCCTCTGGAAACACCATATATTTT.

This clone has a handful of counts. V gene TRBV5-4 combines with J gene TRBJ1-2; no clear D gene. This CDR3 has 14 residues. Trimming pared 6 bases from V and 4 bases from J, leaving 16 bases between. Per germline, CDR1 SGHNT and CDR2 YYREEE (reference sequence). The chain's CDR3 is CASKARESLYGYTF. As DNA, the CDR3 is TGTGCCAGCAAGGCGAGGGAAAGTCTCTATGGCTACACCTTC.

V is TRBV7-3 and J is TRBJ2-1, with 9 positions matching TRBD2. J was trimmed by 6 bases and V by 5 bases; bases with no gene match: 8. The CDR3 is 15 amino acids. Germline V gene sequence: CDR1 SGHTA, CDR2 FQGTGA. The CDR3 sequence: CASSRFAGGVNEQFF. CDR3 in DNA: TGTGCCAGCAGCAGATTCGCGGGAGGGGTCAATGAGCAGTTCTTC.

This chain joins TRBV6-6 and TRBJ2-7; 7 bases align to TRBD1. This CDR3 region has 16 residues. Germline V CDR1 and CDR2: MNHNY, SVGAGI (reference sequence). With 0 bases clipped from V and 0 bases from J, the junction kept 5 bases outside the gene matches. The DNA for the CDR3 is TGTGCCAGCAGTTACTCGGCAGGGGGACCCTCCTACGAGCAGTACTTC. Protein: CASSYSAGGPSYEQYF.

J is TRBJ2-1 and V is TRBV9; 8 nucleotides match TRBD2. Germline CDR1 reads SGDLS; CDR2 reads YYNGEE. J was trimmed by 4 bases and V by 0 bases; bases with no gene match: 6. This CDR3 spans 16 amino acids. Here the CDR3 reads CASSVVGGGPYNEQFF. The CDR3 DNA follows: TGTGCCAGCAGCGTAGTAGGCGGGGGGCCGTACAATGAGCAGTTCTTC. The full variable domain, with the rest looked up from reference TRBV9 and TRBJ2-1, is DSGVTQTPKHLITATGQRVTLRCSPRSGDLSVYWYQQSLDQGLQFLIQYYNGEERAKGNILERFSAQQFPDLHSELNLSSLELGDSALYFCASSVVGGGPYNEQFFGPGTRLTVL.